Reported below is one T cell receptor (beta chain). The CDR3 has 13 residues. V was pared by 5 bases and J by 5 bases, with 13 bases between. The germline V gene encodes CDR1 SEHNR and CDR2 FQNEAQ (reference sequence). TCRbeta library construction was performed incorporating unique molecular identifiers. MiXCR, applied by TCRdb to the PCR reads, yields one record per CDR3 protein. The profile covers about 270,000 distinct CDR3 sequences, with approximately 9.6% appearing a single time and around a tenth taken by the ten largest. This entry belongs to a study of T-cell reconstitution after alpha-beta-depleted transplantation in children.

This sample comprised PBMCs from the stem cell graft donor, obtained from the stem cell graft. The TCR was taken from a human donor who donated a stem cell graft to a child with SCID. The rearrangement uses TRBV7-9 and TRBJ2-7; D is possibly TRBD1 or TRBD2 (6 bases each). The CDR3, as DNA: TGTGCCAGCAGCCCCGGAGGGGGGCACGAGCAGTACTTC. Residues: CASSPGGGHEQYF.